This T cell receptor (beta chain) was sequenced for a study of blood T cells in healthy people across ages. With a J-beta primer mix and a sample-barcoded 5' primer, a second PCR ran about 6 to 11 cycles. In TCRdb, the 5' RACE reads were re-called with MiXCR into one record per CDR3 protein. The top ten hold about 2.1% of the sample, which has about 1.8 million distinct CDR3 sequences, 49% seen once. There are a few counts of this clonotype. V dropped 6 bases and J dropped 7 bases, with 18 bases sitting between them. The germline gives CDR1 DFQATT, CDR2 SNEGSKA (reference sequence). This CDR3 has 14 amino acids.

The TCR comes from a woman in her thirties or forties in good health. The chain couples TRBV20-1 to TRBJ1-4; weak D call: TRBD1 (6 bases). The sequencing input was blood. The CDR3 spells CSAPRPGAGEKLFF. For the CDR3, the DNA is TGCAGTGCCCCGAGGCCGGGGGCGGGTGAAAAACTGTTTTTT.